A selection of T cell receptor beta chains follows, all from one sample in a study of identical twins. TCRdb independently ran MiXCR on the 5' RACE reads; one entry per CDR3 protein. The table shows about 150,000 distinct CDR3 sequences, with approximately 4% occurring only once. The sequenced material came from memory T cells sorted from blood. These receptors all come from a man aged 18 to 30 in good health. The CDR3 runs from the conserved cysteine through the conserved F or W. The D gene is left open where the match is weak. Clone size is stated in some rows and not others, as once, few, many or a class when expanded.

D gene,V gene,J gene,clone size,CDR3 DNA,CDR3 protein
NA,TRBV6-2/TRBV6-3,TRBJ2-7,many,TGTGCCAGCAGTTACGGTCCGTCCTACGAGCAGTACTTC,CASSYGPSYEQYF
NA,TRBV5-6,TRBJ1-5,few,TGTGCCAGCAGCTTGGGCCCCCGGGACCCCGAAACGAGGGGCAATCAGCCCCAGCATTTT,CASSLGPRDPETRGNQPQHF
NA,TRBV18,TRBJ2-3,many,TGTGCCAGCTCACGGGACCGCACAGATACGCAGTATTTT,CASSRDRTDTQYF
NA,TRBV7-8,TRBJ2-3,many,TGTGCCAGCAGCTTCGGCCTTGCTAGCACAGATACGCAGTATTTT,CASSFGLASTDTQYF
NA,TRBV7-2,TRBJ1-4,many,TGTGCCAGCAGCTTAGTAGGGGTTACGGATGAAAAACTGTTTTTT,CASSLVGVTDEKLFF
NA,TRBV3-1,TRBJ2-6,NA,TGTGCCAGCAGCCAGAACTCTGGGGCCAACGTCCTGACTTTC,CASSQNSGANVLTF
NA,TRBV5-8,TRBJ1-5,few,TGTGCCAGCGCCCCCTTAGCGAGCAATCAGCCCCAGCATTTT,CASAPLASNQPQHF
NA,TRBV30,TRBJ1-1,many,TGTGCCTGGAGAGTCCCCTCTCGGGTCTCTGAAGCTTTCTTT,CAWRVPSRVSEAFF
TRBD2,TRBV27,TRBJ2-1,many,TGTGCCAGCAGTTTGGACGGACTAGCGGGTGACGATGAGCAGTTCTTC,CASSLDGLAGDDEQFF
TRBD2,TRBV5-6,TRBJ2-3,many,TGTGCCAGCAGGGATACTAGCGGGAGGACAATTAGCACAGATACGCAGTATTTT,CASRDTSGRTISTDTQYF
TRBD1,TRBV29-1,TRBJ2-2,many,TGCAGCGTTGAAGGCGACAGGGCCCAGACCGGGGAGCTGTTTTTT,CSVEGDRAQTGELFF
NA,TRBV5-1,TRBJ2-1,many,TGCGCCAGCAGCTTGGACACCGTCATCTACAATGAGCAGTTCTTC,CASSLDTVIYNEQFF
NA,TRBV5-1,TRBJ2-1,many,TGCGCCAGCAGCTTGGCGAGCCTGGTCTCCTACAATGAGCAGTTCTTC,CASSLASLVSYNEQFF
NA,TRBV10-3,TRBJ2-3,many,TGTGCCATCAGGTCCGACAGAACAGATACGCAGTATTTT,CAIRSDRTDTQYF
NA,TRBV6-5,TRBJ2-5,NA,TGTGCCAGCAGTTACTCAGAATTCCAAGAGACCCAGTACTTC,CASSYSEFQETQYF
NA,TRBV19,TRBJ1-4,few,TGTGCCAGTAGCTGGGGAGGGTCTGCTAATGAAAAACTGTTTTTT,CASSWGGSANEKLFF
NA,TRBV6-1,TRBJ2-5,many,TGTGCCAGCAGGGCGGGGAGGCAAAAGGGGGAGACCCAGTACTTC,CASRAGRQKGETQYF
TRBD1,TRBV7-2,TRBJ1-5,many,TGTGCCAGCAGCTGGACAGGAGGGCACCAGCCCCAGCATTTT,CASSWTGGHQPQHF
NA,TRBV20-1,TRBJ1-2,many,TGCAGTGCTAGCTCCGGGAACTATGGCTACACCTTC,CSASSGNYGYTF
NA,TRBV5-4,TRBJ2-2,many,TGTGCCAGCAGCTCAGGGTTGGCGAACACCGGGGAGCTGTTTTTT,CASSSGLANTGELFF
NA,TRBV28,TRBJ2-7,few,TGTGCCAGCAGCTCCGCCGGACTCCTAACCTACGAGCAGTACTTC,CASSSAGLLTYEQYF
NA,TRBV11-2,TRBJ2-2,many,TGTGCCAGCAGCTTAGAGGGGGGACTCCCCGGGGAGCTGTTTTTT,CASSLEGGLPGELFF
TRBD2,TRBV30,TRBJ2-2,many,TGTGCCTGGAGTGTACTGGAGGGAGGGCAAGTGAACACCGGGGAGCTGTTTTTT,CAWSVLEGGQVNTGELFF
NA,TRBV9,TRBJ1-3,many,TGTGCCAGCAGCCCTCGAGGAGGCGGTGGAAACACCATATATTTT,CASSPRGGGGNTIYF
NA,TRBV6-6,TRBJ2-1,many,TGTGCCAGCAGTCGCAATGAGCAGTTCTTC,CASSRNEQFF
TRBD2,TRBV9,TRBJ2-1,many,TGTGCCAGCAGCGCGCCTACTAGCGGCGCGTACAATGAGCAGTTCTTC,CASSAPTSGAYNEQFF
NA,TRBV27,TRBJ2-3,many,TGTGCCAGCAGTTCGCGAGATACGCAGTATTTT,CASSSRDTQYF
NA,TRBV6-2/TRBV6-3,TRBJ1-5,many,TGTGCCTGCCGGGACGGGAATCAGCCCCAGCATTTT,CACRDGNQPQHF
TRBD1,TRBV6-2/TRBV6-3,TRBJ2-7,many,TGTGCCAGCAGTTACCGGGACAGGTTGGACGAGCAGTACTTC,CASSYRDRLDEQYF
TRBD2,TRBV20-1,TRBJ2-1,many,TGCAGTGCTAGACCATCGAGGGGACTAGCGGAGGGTGTTTACAATGAGCAGTTCTTC,CSARPSRGLAEGVYNEQFF
TRBD2,TRBV23-1,TRBJ2-3,NA,TGCGCCAGCAGTCAATCGGGGGGGACTAGCGGGTTAGACACAGATACGCAGTATTTT,CASSQSGGTSGLDTDTQYF
NA,TRBV7-9,TRBJ1-6,many,TGTGCCAGCAGCTCGGACGGCTTCTATAATTCACCCCTCCACTTT,CASSSDGFYNSPLHF
NA,TRBV6-4,TRBJ2-3,many,TGTGCCAGCGGCTTCGAGGGCACAGATACGCAGTATTTT,CASGFEGTDTQYF
TRBD1,TRBV29-1,TRBJ1-6,many,TGCAGCGTTTCCCAGGGGGGTGGGGATTCACCCCTCCACTTT,CSVSQGGGDSPLHF
TRBD2,TRBV20-1,TRBJ2-5,many,TGCAGTGCTGAAAGCGGGAGGAACGCGGATGGGACCCAGTACTTC,CSAESGRNADGTQYF
NA,TRBV12-3/TRBV12-4,TRBJ2-3,many,TGTGCCAGCAACCAAAGGGCAGCAACAGATACGCAGTATTTT,CASNQRAATDTQYF
TRBD1,TRBV18,TRBJ2-1,NA,TGTGCCAGCTCACCACCCAACAGGGGATACTCCTACAATGAGCAGTTCTTC,CASSPPNRGYSYNEQFF
NA,TRBV7-6,TRBJ1-6,many,TGTGCCAGCACCCCGCGGGGGGATTCACCCCTCCACTTT,CASTPRGDSPLHF
NA,TRBV20-1,TRBJ2-7,few,TGCAGTGCGTTATCACTAGTTCGGGGTTACGAGCAGTACTTC,CSALSLVRGYEQYF
NA,TRBV10-3,TRBJ2-1,many,TGTGCCATCCGGACGGATTACAATGAGCAGTTCTTC,CAIRTDYNEQFF
TRBD2,TRBV12-3/TRBV12-4,TRBJ2-1,many,TGTGCCAGCAGTGAATCGGCGGGACTAGTGGGTAGGAAGTTCTTC,CASSESAGLVGRKFF
NA,TRBV20-1,TRBJ2-7,many,TGCAGTGCTAGACTGATCTACGAGCAGTACTTC,CSARLIYEQYF
NA,TRBV29-1,TRBJ2-5,many,TGCAGCGTTGAACGTCAGGGAGAGACCCAGTACTTC,CSVERQGETQYF
NA,TRBV6-2/TRBV6-3,TRBJ2-2,many,TGTGCCAGCAGTCCCCGTAGGGTGAACACCGGGGAGCTGTTTTTT,CASSPRRVNTGELFF
NA,TRBV10-3,TRBJ1-4,many,TGTGCCATCTCCGGGGGCAACAATGAAAAACTGTTTTTT,CAISGGNNEKLFF
TRBD2,TRBV6-5,TRBJ2-5,many,TGTGCCAGCAGTTACACTCGGACTAGCATGGAGACCCAGTACTTC,CASSYTRTSMETQYF
TRBD2,TRBV5-1,TRBJ2-3,NA,TGCGCCAGCAGCTTGGATGTGATAGCGGGAGGCACAGATACGCAGTATTTT,CASSLDVIAGGTDTQYF
NA,TRBV10-3,TRBJ1-3,many,TGTGCCATCGGGGACGGTCCACCTGGAAACACCATATATTTT,CAIGDGPPGNTIYF
TRBD1,TRBV9,TRBJ2-1,many,TGTGCCAGCAGCGGACCGGGACAGGGTGTCAATGAGCAGTTCTTC,CASSGPGQGVNEQFF
TRBD2,TRBV6-5,TRBJ2-5,many,TGTGCCAGCAGTTACGGACTAGCGGGATTTCAAGAGACCCAGTACTTC,CASSYGLAGFQETQYF
NA,TRBV5-1,TRBJ2-1,many,TGCGCCAGCAGCTTACAGGGTTTGGAAAGAAATGAGCAGTTCTTC,CASSLQGLERNEQFF
TRBD2,TRBV7-2,TRBJ2-1,many,TGTGCCAGCAGTCTAGCGGGTCCTCTCTACAATGAGCAGTTCTTC,CASSLAGPLYNEQFF
NA,TRBV28,TRBJ2-1,many,TGTGCCAGCAGCCCCCCCCTCGACGAGCTCCCCTCCAATGAGCAGTTCTTC,CASSPPLDELPSNEQFF